These 20 T cell receptor beta chains came from one sample sequenced in a study of blood T cell repertoires in COVID-19 (dated by TCRdb to 2020 to 2021). Library construction relied on the immunoSEQ multiplex PCR assay. Imported from immuneACCESS, the table was reduced by TCRdb to in-frame sequences with V and J called. These copies leave out some clones; in studies compared against another copy, an unresolved V gene accounts for under half, and the cause of the remainder is not known. The sample includes roughly 320,000 clones, with approximately 86% observed a single time. The leading ten clones occupy over 1% of the sample. Input material: peripheral blood. The origin of the receptors is a man between 65 and 85 years old with acute or convalescent COVID-19.

The chain recombines TRBV5-1 with TRBJ2-2; maybe TRBD1 (5 bases). The CDR3 sequence is 16 residues long. Per germline, CDR1 SGHRS and CDR2 YFSETQ. V was clipped by 0 bases and J by 3 bases, with 12 bases between them. In nucleotides, the CDR3 is TGCGCCAGCAGCTTGGTAGCAGGGCTGGACACCGGGGAGCTGTTTTTT. Encoded protein: CASSLVAGLDTGELFF.

The genes are TRBV29-1 and TRBJ2-3, with TRBD2 matching over 14 bases. Trimming at V came to 4 bases and at J to 9 bases, leaving 6 bases not matched to a gene. The CDR3 runs 14 residues. Germline loops: CDR1 SQVTM, CDR2 ANQGSEA. For the CDR3, the DNA is TGCAGCGTTGTGACTAGCGGGGGGGCTCAAACGCAGTATTTT. Its protein is CSVVTSGGAQTQYF.

This clone was seen just once. The gene calls are TRBV5-1 and TRBJ2-2, with D hard to call. The length of the CDR3 is 14 residues. Trimming left V 0 bases short and J 4 bases short, with 7 bases between. CDR1 and CDR2 from the germline V gene are SGHRS and YFSETQ. The CDR3: CASSLEHFTGELFF. CDR3 bases: TGCGCCAGCAGCTTGGAACATTTCACCGGGGAGCTGTTTTTT.

This chain joins TRBV24-1 and TRBJ2-1; tentative D call: TRBD1 (7 bases). In germline, CDR1 is KGHDR, CDR2 SFDVKD. This CDR3 comprises 17 residues. V lost 5 bases and J 4 bases, leaving 20 bases between the germline ends. CDR3 region: CATSATGTEPRYNEQFF. For the CDR3, the DNA is TGTGCCACCAGTGCGACAGGGACTGAACCTAGGTACAATGAGCAGTTCTTC.

The chain uses TRBV5-4 and TRBJ2-1; TRBD1 matches 8 bases. V lost 3 bases to trimming and J lost 3 bases; unmatched junction nucleotides: 5. This CDR3 is 15 amino acids long. CDR1 and CDR2 (germline): SGHNT, YYREEE (reference sequence). The CDR3 region has the DNA TGTGCCAGCAGCTCCGGACAGGGAGTCTACAATGAGCAGTTCTTC. It encodes CASSSGQGVYNEQFF.

V gene TRBV30 combines with J gene TRBJ2-1; 11 bases map to TRBD1. With V trimmed by 3 bases and J by 5 bases, 12 bases remained unmatched. Germline V gene data show CDR1 as GTSNPN and CDR2 as SVGIG (reference sequence). The CDR3 extends over 17 amino acids. The CDR3 DNA reads TGTGCCTGGAGCATCCGGGACAGGGGGGTTCGGGACAATGAGCAGTTCTTC. Amino acids: CAWSIRDRGVRDNEQFF.

V gene TRBV28 combines with J gene TRBJ1-6; weak D call: TRBD1 (5 bases). Germline lookup yields CDR1 MDHEN and CDR2 SYDVKM. This CDR3 has 15 residues. The V end was cut by 4 bases, the J end by 7 bases, with 14 bases between. This CDR3 is CASSSDDRGNSPLHF. The CDR3 coding sequence is TGTGCCAGCAGTTCCGATGACAGAGGAAATTCACCCCTCCACTTT.

The J gene is TRBJ2-1, the V gene TRBV7-6, with TRBD1 as a possible D gene (5 bases). The germline V gene has CDR1 SGHVS and CDR2 FNYEAQ. V dropped 1 base and J dropped 5 bases, with 12 bases sitting between them. The CDR3 has 15 amino acids. The CDR3 DNA reads TGTGCCAGCAGCTTAGTAGGGGCACGGGACAATGAGCAGTTCTTC. Its translation is CASSLVGARDNEQFF. Variable domain in full (rest from reference TRBV7-6 and TRBJ2-1): GAGVSQSPRYKVTKRGQDVALRCDPISGHVSLYWYRQALGQGPEFLTYFNYEAQQDKSGLPNDRFSAERPEGSISTLTIQRTEQRDSAMYRCASSLVGARDNEQFFGPGTRLTVL.

The rearrangement links TRBV4-3 to TRBJ2-1; 15 bases agree with TRBD2. The CDR3 extends over 14 amino acids. V lost 3 bases, J lost 14 bases, and 5 bases stayed unmatched. The germline V gene has CDR1 LGHNA and CDR2 YSLEER. The CDR3 DNA is TGCGCCAGCAGCCAGGGACTAGCGGGAGGTTTCAAGTTCTTC. This codes for CASSQGLAGGFKFF.

This rearrangement joins TRBV4-2 to TRBJ1-2, with 7 bases lining up with TRBD1. Germline V gene sequence: CDR1 LGHNA, CDR2 YNFKEQ. V lost 0 bases to trimming and J lost 4 bases; unmatched junction nucleotides: 5. The CDR3 consists of 15 residues. The CDR3 DNA is TGTGCCAGCAGCCAAGATCGGGACAGCCGCTATGGCTACACCTTC. Its translation is CASSQDRDSRYGYTF.

This chain connects TRBV2 to TRBJ2-2, with 7 bases aligning to TRBD1. Germline CDR1 SNHLY, CDR2 FYNNEI. The V segment lost 7 bases and the J segment 3 bases; nucleotides outside the gene matches: 2. The CDR3 spans 13 residues. The CDR3 DNA sequence: TGTGCCAGCAACAGGGGTGACACCGGGGAGCTGTTTTTT. Its translation is CASNRGDTGELFF.

J is TRBJ2-7 and V is TRBV7-9, with TRBD2 matching 9 bases. Trimming took 1 base from V and 5 from J; bases not matched to a gene: 6. This CDR3 is built from 15 residues. CDR1 and CDR2 (germline): SEHNR, FQNEAQ (reference sequence). The CDR3 region is CASSLDSGRLDEQYF. The CDR3 nucleotides are TGTGCCAGCAGCTTAGATAGCGGGAGACTTGACGAGCAGTACTTC.

The chain recombines TRBV6-6 with TRBJ2-7; tentatively, D is TRBD1 (6 bases). The V gene lost 6 bases and the J gene lost 5 bases, with 20 bases spanning the gap. The V gene's germline CDR1 is MNHNY and CDR2 SVGAGI (reference sequence). This CDR3 has 15 residues. CDR3 amino acids: CASSLNPAGENEQYF. The CDR3 nucleotides read TGTGCCAGCAGCCTCAACCCGGCAGGGGAAAACGAGCAGTACTTC.

This chain's CDR3 is CASTPQTGPTGELFF. Here the CDR3 DNA reads TGTGCCAGCACCCCACAAACAGGTCCGACCGGGGAGCTGTTTTTT. This sequence joins TRBV6-5 and TRBJ2-2; D possibly corresponds to TRBD1 (5 bases). The CDR3 totals 15 residues. V shed 7 bases and J shed 5 bases, with 17 bases lying between them. Per the germline V gene, CDR1 is MNHEY and CDR2 is SVGAGI.

The V and J genes are TRBV4-1 and TRBJ2-7; TRBD2 is a possible D gene (5 bases). Trimming pared 4 bases from V and 4 bases from J, leaving 11 bases between. The CDR3 consists of 13 residues. Germline V gene data show CDR1 as MGHRA and CDR2 as YSYEKL. CDR3 in DNA: TGCGCCAGCAGCCGACGCGAGGGATACGAGCAGTACTTC. Encoded protein: CASSRREGYEQYF.

J is TRBJ1-4 and V is TRBV9; TRBD1 aligns across 9 bases. V lost 4 bases, J lost 5 bases, and 6 bases stayed unmatched. Looked up from germline, CDR1 is SGDLS and CDR2 is YYNGEE. The CDR3 consists of 15 residues. The CDR3 here is CASSPEGTGNEKLFF. CDR3 in DNA: TGTGCCAGCAGCCCCGAGGGGACAGGGAATGAAAAACTGTTTTTT.

The gene calls are TRBV6-5 and TRBJ1-2; D call uncertain. Germline loops: CDR1 MNHEY, CDR2 SVGAGI. The CDR3 spans 14 residues. V was clipped by 7 bases and J by 5 bases, with 17 bases between them. This CDR3 reads CASTIGPYPYGYTF. CDR3 coding DNA: TGTGCCAGCACGATTGGGCCTTACCCATATGGCTACACCTTC.

The chain has TRBV7-2 and TRBJ2-1; possibly TRBD2 for D (6 bases). CDR3 length: 10 residues. Germline loops: CDR1 SGHTA, CDR2 FQGNSA. The CDR3 loop reads CASGGNEQFF. The CDR3 coding sequence is TGTGCGTCCGGGGGCAATGAGCAGTTCTTC.

The rearrangement links TRBV6-5 to TRBJ2-3, with 10 bases identical to TRBD2. The ends lost 4 bases at V and 8 bases at J; junction bases unmatched: 9. CDR1 is MNHEY and CDR2 is SVGAGI in the germline V gene. The CDR3 consists of 15 residues. CDR3 residues: CASSSQGLAYGTQYF. The CDR3 coding sequence is TGTGCCAGCAGTTCCCAGGGACTAGCGTATGGTACGCAGTATTTT.

The genes are TRBV5-1 and TRBJ2-6; D ambiguous. V gave up 2 bases and J gave up 2 bases, with 8 bases separating them. This CDR3 comprises 15 residues. Germline loops: CDR1 SGHRS, CDR2 YFSETQ. As DNA, the CDR3 is TGCGCCAGCAGCTTTACGCTAGCTGGGGCCAACGTCCTGACTTTC. It yields the protein CASSFTLAGANVLTF.